This entry describes one T cell receptor (beta chain). Antigen specificity is unknown. This entry comes from a study of cytotoxic CD8 clonotypes in ibrutinib-treated CLL. Study-wide context: The patients, some eleven relapsed/refractory and approximately 15 treatment-naive, included roughly 17 who were IGHV unmutated. Study-wide points: The clonality rise at ibrutinib response reflected private clonotype expansion.

Trimming removed 4 bases at V and 2 bases at J, with 11 bases between. Per the germline V gene, CDR1 is MNHNS and CDR2 is SASEGT. This CDR3 region has 14 residues. Clones were sequenced by immunoSEQ multiplex PCR, and TCRdb holds only the in-frame ones, with some missing. The sample includes over 200,000 clones, roughly three quarters of them seen just once. Sequencing was performed on PBMCs, taken after 12 months of ibrutinib treatment. This chain uses TRBV6-1 with TRBJ1-1; D might be TRBD1 (5 bases). The source of this sequence is a human donor with chronic lymphocytic leukemia. The CDR3 loop reads CASSVGGSNTEAFF. The CDR3 DNA follows: TGTGCCAGCAGTGTGGGGGGATCCAACACTGAAGCTTTCTTT.